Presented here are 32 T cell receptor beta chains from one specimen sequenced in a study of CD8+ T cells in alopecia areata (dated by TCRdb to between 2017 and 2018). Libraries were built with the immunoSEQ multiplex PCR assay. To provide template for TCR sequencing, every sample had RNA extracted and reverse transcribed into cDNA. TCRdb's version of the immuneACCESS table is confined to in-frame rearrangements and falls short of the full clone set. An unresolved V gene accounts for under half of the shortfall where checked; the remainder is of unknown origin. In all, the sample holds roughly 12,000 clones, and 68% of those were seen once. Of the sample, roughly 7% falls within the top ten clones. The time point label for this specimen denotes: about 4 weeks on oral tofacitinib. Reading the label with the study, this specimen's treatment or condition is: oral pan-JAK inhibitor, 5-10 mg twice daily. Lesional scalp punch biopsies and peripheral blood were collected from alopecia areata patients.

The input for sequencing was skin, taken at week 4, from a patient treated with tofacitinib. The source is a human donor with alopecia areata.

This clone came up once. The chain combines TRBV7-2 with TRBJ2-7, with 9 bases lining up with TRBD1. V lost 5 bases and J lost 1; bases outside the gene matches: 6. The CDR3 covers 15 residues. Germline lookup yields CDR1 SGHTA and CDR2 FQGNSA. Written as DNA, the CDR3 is TGTGCCAGCAGCCTCCACGGGACAGGGTCCTACGAGCAGTACTTC. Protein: CASSLHGTGSYEQYF.

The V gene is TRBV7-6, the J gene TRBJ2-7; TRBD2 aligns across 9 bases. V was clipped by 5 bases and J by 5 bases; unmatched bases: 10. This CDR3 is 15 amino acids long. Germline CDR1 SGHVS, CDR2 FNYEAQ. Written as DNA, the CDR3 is TGTGCCAGCAGCCTCAGGAGCGGGGGGTCCGACGAGCAGTACTTC. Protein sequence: CASSLRSGGSDEQYF.

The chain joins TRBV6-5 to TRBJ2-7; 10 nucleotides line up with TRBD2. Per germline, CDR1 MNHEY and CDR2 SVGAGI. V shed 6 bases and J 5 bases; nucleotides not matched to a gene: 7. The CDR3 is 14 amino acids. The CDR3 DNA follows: TGTGCCAGCAGCAGCGGGGGGGTGAATAACGAGCAGTACTTC. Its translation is CASSSGGVNNEQYF.

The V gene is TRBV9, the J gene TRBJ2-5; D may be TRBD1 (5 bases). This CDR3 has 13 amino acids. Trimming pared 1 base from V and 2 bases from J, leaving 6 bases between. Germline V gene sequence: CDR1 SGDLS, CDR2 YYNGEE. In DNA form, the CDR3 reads TGTGCCAGCAGCGTATCAGGGCAAGAGACCCAGTACTTC. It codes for CASSVSGQETQYF. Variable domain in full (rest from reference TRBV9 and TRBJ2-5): DSGVTQTPKHLITATGQRVTLRCSPRSGDLSVYWYQQSLDQGLQFLIQYYNGEERAKGNILERFSAQQFPDLHSELNLSSLELGDSALYFCASSVSGQETQYFGPGTRLLVL.

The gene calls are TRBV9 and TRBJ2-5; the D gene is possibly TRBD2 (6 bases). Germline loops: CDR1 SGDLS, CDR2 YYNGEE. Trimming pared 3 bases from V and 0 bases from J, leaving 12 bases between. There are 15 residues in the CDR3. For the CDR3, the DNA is TGTGCCAGCAGCGCGGCAGGAGGGTACCAAGAGACCCAGTACTTC. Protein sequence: CASSAAGGYQETQYF.

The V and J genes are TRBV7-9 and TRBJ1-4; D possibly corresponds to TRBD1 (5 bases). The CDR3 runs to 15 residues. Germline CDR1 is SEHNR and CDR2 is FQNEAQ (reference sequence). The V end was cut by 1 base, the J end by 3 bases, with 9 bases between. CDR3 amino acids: CASSLGGGANEKLFF. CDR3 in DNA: TGTGCCAGCAGCTTAGGCGGGGGTGCTAATGAAAAACTGTTTTTT.

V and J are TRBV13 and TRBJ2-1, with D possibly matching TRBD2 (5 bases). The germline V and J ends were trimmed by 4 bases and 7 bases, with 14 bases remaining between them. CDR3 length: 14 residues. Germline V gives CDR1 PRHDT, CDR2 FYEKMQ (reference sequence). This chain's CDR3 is CASSSRTFDNEQFF. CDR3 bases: TGTGCCAGCAGCTCCCGGACTTTTGATAATGAGCAGTTCTTC.

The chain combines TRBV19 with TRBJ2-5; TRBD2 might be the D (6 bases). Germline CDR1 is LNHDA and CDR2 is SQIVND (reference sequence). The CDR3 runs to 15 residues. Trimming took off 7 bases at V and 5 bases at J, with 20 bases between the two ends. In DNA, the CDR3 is TGTGCCAGTACCAAGGCGGGGCGTTCGGGGGAGACCCAGTACTTC. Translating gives CASTKAGRSGETQYF.

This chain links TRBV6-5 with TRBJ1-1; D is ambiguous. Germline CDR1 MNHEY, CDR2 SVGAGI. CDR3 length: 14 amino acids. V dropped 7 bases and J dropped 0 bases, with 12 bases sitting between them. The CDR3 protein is CASTLVPLNTEAFF. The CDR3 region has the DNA TGTGCCAGCACTTTGGTACCATTGAACACTGAAGCTTTCTTT.

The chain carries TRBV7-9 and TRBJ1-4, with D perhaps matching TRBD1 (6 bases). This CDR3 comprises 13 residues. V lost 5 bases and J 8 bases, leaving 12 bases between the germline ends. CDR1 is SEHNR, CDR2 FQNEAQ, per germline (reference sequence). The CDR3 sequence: CASSPPRGEKLFF. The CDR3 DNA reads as TGTGCCAGCAGCCCCCCAAGGGGGGAAAAACTGTTTTTT.

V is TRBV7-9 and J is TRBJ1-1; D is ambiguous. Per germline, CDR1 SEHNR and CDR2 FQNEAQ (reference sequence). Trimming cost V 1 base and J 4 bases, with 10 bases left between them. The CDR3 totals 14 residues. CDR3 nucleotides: TGTGCCAGCAGCTTAGAGGGAGGCGCCACTGAAGCTTTCTTT. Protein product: CASSLEGGATEAFF.

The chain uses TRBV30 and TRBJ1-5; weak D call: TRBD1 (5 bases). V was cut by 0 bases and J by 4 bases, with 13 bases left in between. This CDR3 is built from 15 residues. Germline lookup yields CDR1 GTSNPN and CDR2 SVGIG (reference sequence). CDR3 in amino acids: CAWSVGPGGNQPQHF. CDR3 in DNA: TGTGCCTGGAGTGTGGGGCCCGGAGGGAATCAGCCCCAGCATTTT.

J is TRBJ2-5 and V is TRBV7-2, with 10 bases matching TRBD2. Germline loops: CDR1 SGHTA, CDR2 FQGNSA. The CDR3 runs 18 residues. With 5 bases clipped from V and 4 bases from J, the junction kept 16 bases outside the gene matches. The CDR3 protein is CASSPPSGGGTGAETQYF. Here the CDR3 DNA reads TGTGCCAGCAGCCCCCCTAGCGGGGGAGGAACCGGGGCAGAGACCCAGTACTTC.

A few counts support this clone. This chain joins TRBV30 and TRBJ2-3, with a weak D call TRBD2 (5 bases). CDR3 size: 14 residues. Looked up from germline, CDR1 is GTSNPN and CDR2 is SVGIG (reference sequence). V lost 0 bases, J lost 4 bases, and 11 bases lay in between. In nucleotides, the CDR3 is TGTGCCTGGAGTGTCGGCGGGCAGGCAGATACGCAGTATTTT. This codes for CAWSVGGQADTQYF.

The CDR3 loop is CASSLGLRDPGNTIYF. The CDR3 DNA is TGTGCCAGCAGCTTGGGACTAAGGGACCCTGGAAACACCATATATTTT. The chain employs TRBV5-6 and TRBJ1-3; a weak D match, TRBD1 (5 bases). Trimming stripped 0 bases from V and 2 bases from J, with 12 bases between. This CDR3 is 16 amino acids long. CDR1 SGHDT and CDR2 YYEEEE come from the germline V gene. The variable domain in full, with the rest retrieved from reference TRBV5-6 and TRBJ1-3, is DAGVTQSPTHLIKTRGQQVTLRCSPKSGHDTVSWYQQALGQGPQFIFQYYEEEERQRGNFPDRFSGHQFPNYSSELNVNALLLGDSALYLCASSLGLRDPGNTIYFGEGSWLTVV.

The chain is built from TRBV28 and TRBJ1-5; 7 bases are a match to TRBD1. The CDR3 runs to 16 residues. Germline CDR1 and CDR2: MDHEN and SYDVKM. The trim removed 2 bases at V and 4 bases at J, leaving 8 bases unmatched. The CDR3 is CASSLSLGQLNQPQHF. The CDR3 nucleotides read TGTGCCAGCAGTTTAAGCCTGGGACAGCTAAATCAGCCCCAGCATTTT.

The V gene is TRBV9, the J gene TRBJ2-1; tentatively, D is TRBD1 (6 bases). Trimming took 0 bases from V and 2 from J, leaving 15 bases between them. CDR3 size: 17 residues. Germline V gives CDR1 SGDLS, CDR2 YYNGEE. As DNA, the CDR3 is TGTGCCAGCAGCGTAGGGGTCAGGGGTCTGGCCTACAATGAGCAGTTCTTC. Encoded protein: CASSVGVRGLAYNEQFF.

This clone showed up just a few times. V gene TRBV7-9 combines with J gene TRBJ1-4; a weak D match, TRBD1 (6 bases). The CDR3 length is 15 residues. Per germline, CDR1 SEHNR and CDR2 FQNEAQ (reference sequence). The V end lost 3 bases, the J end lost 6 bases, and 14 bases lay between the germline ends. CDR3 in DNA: TGTGCCAGCAGCTTTCTAAGGGGGGTGGATGAAAAACTGTTTTTT. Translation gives CASSFLRGVDEKLFF.

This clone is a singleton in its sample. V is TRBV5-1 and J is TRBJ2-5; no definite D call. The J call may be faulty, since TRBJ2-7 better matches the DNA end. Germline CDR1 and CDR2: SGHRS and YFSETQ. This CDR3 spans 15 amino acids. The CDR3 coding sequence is TGCGCCAGCAGCTTGGTCAGCCCCCGGGCCCACGAGCAGTACTTC. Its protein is CASSLVSPRAHEQYF.

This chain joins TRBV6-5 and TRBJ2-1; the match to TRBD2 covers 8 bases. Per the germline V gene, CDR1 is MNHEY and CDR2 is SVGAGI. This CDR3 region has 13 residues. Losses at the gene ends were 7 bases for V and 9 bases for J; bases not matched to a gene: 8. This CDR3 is CASITGGPGEQFF. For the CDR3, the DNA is TGTGCCAGCATAACGGGGGGGCCGGGTGAGCAGTTCTTC.

The CDR3 spells CASSSNAGTETQYF. The CDR3 DNA reads as TGTGCCAGCAGCTCTAACGCAGGGACGGAGACCCAGTACTTC. The V and J genes are TRBV7-2 and TRBJ2-5; either TRBD1 or TRBD2 may fit D (5 bases each). The germline V gene encodes CDR1 SGHTA and CDR2 FQGNSA. The germline V and J ends were trimmed by 4 bases and 5 bases, with 14 bases remaining between them. CDR3 size: 14 residues.

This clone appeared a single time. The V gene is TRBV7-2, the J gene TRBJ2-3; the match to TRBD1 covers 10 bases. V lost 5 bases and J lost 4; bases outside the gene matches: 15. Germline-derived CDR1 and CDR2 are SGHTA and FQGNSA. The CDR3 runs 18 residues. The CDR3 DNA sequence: TGTGCCAGCAGCCTCAACGGAGACAGGGGGCTTAGCGCAGATACGCAGTATTTT. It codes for CASSLNGDRGLSADTQYF.

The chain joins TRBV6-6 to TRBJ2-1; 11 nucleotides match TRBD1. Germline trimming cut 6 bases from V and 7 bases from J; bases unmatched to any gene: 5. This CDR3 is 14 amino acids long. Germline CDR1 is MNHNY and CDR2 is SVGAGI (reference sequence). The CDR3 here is CASRPGTGGNEQFF. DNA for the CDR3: TGTGCCAGCAGACCCGGGACAGGGGGGAATGAGCAGTTCTTC.

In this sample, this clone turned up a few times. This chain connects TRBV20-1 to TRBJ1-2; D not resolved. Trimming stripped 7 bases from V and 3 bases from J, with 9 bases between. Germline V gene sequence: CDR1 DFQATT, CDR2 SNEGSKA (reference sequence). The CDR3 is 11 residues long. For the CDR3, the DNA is TGCAGTGTAAAGAGCGACTATGGCTACACCTTC. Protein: CSVKSDYGYTF.

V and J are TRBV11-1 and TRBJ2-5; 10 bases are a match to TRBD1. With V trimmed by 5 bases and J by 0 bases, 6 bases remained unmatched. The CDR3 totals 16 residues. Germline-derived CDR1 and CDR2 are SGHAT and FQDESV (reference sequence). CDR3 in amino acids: CASSHGQGVYQETQYF. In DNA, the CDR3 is TGTGCCAGCAGCCACGGACAGGGGGTGTACCAAGAGACCCAGTACTTC.

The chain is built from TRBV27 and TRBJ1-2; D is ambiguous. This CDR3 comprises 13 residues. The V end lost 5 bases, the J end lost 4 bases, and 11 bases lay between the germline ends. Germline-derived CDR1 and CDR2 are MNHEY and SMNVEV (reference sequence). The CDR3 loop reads CASSLNEGYGYTF. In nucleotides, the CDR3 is TGTGCCAGCAGTCTAAATGAGGGCTATGGCTACACCTTC.

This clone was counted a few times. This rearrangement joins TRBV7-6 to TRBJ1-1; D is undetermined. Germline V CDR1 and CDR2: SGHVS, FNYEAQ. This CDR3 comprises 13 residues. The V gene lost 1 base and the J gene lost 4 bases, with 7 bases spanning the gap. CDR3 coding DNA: TGTGCCAGCAGCTTAGGTTCCGGCACTGAAGCTTTCTTT. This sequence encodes CASSLGSGTEAFF.

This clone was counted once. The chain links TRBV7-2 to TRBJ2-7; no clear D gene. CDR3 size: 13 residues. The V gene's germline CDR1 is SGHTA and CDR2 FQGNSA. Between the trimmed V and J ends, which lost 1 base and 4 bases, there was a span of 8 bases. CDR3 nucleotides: TGTGCCAGCAGCTTAGTCGTAGGGTACGAGCAGTACTTC. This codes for CASSLVVGYEQYF.

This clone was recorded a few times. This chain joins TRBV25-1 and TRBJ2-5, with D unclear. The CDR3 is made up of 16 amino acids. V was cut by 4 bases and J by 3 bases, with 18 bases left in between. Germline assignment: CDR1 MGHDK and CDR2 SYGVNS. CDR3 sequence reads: CASSGVGSATKETQYF. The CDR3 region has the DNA TGTGCCAGCAGTGGAGTAGGTTCGGCAACTAAAGAGACCCAGTACTTC.

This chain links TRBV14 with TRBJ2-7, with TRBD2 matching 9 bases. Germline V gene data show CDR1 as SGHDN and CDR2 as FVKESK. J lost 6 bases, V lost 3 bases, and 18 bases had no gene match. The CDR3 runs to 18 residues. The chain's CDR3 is CASSHLTAGRGGSSEQYF. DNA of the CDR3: TGTGCCAGCAGCCACTTAACGGCCGGGCGGGGGGGATCCAGCGAGCAGTACTTC.

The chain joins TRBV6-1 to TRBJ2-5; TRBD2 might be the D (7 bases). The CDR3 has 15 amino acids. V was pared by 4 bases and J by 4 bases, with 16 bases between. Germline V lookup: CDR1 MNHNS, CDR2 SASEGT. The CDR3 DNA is TGTGCCAGCAGTGTATGGGAAGGGGGGGGAGAGACCCAGTACTTC. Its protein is CASSVWEGGGETQYF.

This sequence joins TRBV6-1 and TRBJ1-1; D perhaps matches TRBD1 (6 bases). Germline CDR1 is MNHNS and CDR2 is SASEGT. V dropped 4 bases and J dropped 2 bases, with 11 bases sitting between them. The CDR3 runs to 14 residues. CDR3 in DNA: TGTGCCAGCAGTGGACTAGGGGGTAACACTGAAGCTTTCTTT. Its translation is CASSGLGGNTEAFF.